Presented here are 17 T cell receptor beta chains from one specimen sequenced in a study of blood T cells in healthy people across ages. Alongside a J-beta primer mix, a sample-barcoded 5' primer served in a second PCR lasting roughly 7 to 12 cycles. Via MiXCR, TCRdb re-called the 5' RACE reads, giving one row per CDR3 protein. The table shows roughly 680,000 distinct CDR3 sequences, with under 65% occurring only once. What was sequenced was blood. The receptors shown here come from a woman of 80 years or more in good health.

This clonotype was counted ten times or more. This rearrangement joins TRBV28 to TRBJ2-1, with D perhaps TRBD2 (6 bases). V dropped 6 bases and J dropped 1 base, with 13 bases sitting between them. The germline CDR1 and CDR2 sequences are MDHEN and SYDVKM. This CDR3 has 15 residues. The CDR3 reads CASSPLGGSYNEQFF. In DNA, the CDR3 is TGTGCCAGCAGCCCCCTTGGAGGGTCCTACAATGAGCAGTTCTTC. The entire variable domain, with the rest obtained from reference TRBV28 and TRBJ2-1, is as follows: DVKVTQSSRYLVKRTGEKVFLECVQDMDHENMFWYRQDPGLGLRLIYFSYDVKMKEKGDIPEGYSVSREKKERFSLILESASTNQTSMYLCASSPLGGSYNEQFFGPGTRLTVL.

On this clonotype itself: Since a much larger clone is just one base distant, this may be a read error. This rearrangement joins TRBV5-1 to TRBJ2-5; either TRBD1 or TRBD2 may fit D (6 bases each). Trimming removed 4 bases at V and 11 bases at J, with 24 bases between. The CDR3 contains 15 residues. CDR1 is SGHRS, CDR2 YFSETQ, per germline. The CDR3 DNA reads TGCGCCAGCAGCCCGGTAGTAGGGGGGCCCAATGAGCAGTACTTC. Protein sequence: CASSPVVGGPNEQYF.

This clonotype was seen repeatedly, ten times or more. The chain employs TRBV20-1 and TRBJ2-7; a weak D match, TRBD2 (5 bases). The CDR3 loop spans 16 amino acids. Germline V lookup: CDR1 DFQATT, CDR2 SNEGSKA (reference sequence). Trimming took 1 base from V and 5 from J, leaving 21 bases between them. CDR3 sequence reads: CSARVSLREQLNEQYF. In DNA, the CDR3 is TGCAGTGCTAGAGTCTCACTCCGGGAACAGTTAAACGAGCAGTACTTC.

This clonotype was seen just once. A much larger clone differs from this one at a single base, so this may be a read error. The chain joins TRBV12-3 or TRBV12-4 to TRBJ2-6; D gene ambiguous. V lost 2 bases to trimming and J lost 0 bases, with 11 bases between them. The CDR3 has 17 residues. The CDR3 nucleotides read TGTGCCAGCAGTTTAAGTAGGAAAGCCTCTGGGGCCAACGTCCTGACTTTC. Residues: CASSLSRKASGANVLTF.

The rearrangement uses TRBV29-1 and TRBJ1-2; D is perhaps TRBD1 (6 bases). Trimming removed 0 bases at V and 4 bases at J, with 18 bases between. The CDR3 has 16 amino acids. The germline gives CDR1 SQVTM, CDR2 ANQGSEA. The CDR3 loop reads CSVEDDSPTGGYGYTF. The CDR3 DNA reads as TGCAGCGTTGAAGACGACAGCCCGACAGGAGGCTATGGCTACACCTTC. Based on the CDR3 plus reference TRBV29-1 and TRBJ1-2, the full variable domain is SAVISQKPSRDICQRGTSLTIQCQVDSQVTMMFWYRQQPGQSLTLIATANQGSEATYESGFVIDKFPISRPNLTFSTLTVSNMSPEDSSIYLCSVEDDSPTGGYGYTFGSGTRLTVV.

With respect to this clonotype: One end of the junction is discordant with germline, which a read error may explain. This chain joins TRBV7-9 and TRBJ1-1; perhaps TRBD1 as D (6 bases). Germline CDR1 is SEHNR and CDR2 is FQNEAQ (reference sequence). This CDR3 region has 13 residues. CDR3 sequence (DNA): TGTGCCAGCGGCTTAGGGGGGAACACTGAAGCTTTCTTT. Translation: CASGLGGNTEAFF.

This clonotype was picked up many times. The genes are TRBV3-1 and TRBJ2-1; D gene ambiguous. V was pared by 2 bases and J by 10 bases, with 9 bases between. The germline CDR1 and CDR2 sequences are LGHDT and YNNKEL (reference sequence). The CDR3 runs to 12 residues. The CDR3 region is CASSQTGREQFF. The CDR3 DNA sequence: TGTGCCAGCAGCCAAACGGGCCGGGAGCAGTTCTTC.

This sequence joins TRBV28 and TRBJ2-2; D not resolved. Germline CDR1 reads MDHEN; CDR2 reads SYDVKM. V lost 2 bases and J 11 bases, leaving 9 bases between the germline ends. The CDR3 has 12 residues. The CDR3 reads CASSLLYQELFF. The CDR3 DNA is TGTGCCAGCAGTTTACTATACCAAGAGCTGTTTTTT.

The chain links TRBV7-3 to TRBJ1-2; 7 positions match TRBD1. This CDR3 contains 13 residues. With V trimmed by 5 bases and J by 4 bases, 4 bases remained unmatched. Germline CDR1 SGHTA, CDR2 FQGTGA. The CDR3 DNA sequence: TGTGCCAGCAGCACAGGGACAGTCTATGGCTACACCTTC. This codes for CASSTGTVYGYTF.

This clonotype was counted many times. The CDR3 protein is CASSLFGAGLYEQYF. CDR3 DNA: TGTGCCAGCAGTTTATTTGGAGCGGGTCTCTACGAGCAGTACTTC. This rearrangement joins TRBV28 to TRBJ2-7, with D possibly being TRBD2 (6 bases). Deletions cut 1 base from V and 3 bases from J, with 13 bases between. The V gene's germline CDR1 is MDHEN and CDR2 SYDVKM. This CDR3 has 15 residues.

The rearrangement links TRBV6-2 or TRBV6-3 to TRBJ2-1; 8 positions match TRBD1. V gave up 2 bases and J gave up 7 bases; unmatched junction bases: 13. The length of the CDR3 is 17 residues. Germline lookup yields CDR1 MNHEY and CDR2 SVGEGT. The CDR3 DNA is TGTGCCAGCAGTTACAACAGGGGGTCAATACACAGGAATGAGCAGTTCTTC. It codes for CASSYNRGSIHRNEQFF.

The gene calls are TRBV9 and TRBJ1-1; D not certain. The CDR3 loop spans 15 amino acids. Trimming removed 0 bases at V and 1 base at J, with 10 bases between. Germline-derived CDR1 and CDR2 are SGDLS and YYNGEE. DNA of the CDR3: TGTGCCAGCAGCGTAGCTTTGTCAGAGAACACTGAAGCTTTCTTT. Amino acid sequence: CASSVALSENTEAFF.

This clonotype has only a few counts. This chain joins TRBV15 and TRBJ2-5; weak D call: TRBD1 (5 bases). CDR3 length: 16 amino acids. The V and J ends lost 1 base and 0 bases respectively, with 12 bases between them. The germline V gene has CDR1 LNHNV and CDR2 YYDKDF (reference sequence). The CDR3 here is CATSRADRVYQETQYF. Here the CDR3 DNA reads TGTGCCACCAGCAGAGCAGACAGAGTGTACCAAGAGACCCAGTACTTC.

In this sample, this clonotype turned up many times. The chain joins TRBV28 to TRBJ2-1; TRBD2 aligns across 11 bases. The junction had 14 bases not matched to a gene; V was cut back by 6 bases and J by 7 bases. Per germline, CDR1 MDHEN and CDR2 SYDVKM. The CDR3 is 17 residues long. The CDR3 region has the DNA TGTGCCAGCAGCACCGCTCTCGGGACTAGCGGACTTAATGAGCAGTTCTTC. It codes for CASSTALGTSGLNEQFF.

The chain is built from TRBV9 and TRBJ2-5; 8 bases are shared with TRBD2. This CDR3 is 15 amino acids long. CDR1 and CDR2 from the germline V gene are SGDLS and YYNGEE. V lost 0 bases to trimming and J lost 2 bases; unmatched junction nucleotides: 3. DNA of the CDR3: TGTGCCAGCAGCGTAGCGGGAGGGGTTCAAGAGACCCAGTACTTC. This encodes CASSVAGGVQETQYF.

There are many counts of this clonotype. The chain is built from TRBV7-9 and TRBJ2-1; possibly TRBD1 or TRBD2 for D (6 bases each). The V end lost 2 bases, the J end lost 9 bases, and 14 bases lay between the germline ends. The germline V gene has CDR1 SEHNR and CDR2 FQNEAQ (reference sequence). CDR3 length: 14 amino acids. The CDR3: CASSLLEGGGEQFF. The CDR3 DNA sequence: TGTGCCAGCAGCTTACTAGAAGGAGGGGGTGAGCAGTTCTTC.

Here the CDR3 DNA reads TGTGCCATTGGACAGGGGCCGGGAAACACCATATATTTT. Its protein is CAIGQGPGNTIYF. The rearrangement joins TRBV10-3 to TRBJ1-3; 9 positions agree with TRBD1. The CDR3 length is 13 residues. J lost 4 bases, V lost 9 bases, and 4 bases had no gene match. Germline V gene lookup returns CDR1 ENHRY and CDR2 SYGVKD.